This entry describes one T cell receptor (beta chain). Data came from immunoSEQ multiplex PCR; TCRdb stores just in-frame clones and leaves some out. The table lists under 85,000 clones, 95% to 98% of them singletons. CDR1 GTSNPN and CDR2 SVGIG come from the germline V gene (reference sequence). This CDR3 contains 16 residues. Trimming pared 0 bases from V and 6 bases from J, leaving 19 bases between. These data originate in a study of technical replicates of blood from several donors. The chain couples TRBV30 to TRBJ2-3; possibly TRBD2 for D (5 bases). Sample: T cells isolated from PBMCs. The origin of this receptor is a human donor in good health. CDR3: CAWSVRSVAWIDTQYF. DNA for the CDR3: TGTGCCTGGAGTGTACGGTCGGTAGCGTGGATCGATACGCAGTATTTT.